This T cell receptor beta chain was recorded in a study of Ad26.COV2.S vaccination and SARS-CoV-2 variants. Looked up from germline, CDR1 is SQVTM and CDR2 is ANQGSEA. The CDR3 is made up of 16 amino acids. V gave up 6 bases and J gave up 1 base, with 19 bases separating them. Repertoires were generated with immunoSEQ multiplex PCR, while TCRdb's copy carries only in-frame clones and drops some. The repertoire includes 85,000 to 120,000 clones, over 70% of them detected once, and approximately 15% sits in the top ten. V usage is TRBV29-1 and J usage is TRBJ2-1; D not resolved. This sample comprised peripheral blood, obtained after recovery from COVID-19. The sequence came from a human donor who had recovered from COVID-19. The chain's CDR3 is CSVARFDIRSYNEQFF. In DNA, the CDR3 is TGCAGCGTGGCCCGTTTTGACATCCGTTCCTACAATGAGCAGTTCTTC.